These 8 T cell receptor beta chains came from one sample sequenced in a study of T-cell reconstitution after alpha-beta-depleted transplantation in children. Preparation of the TCRbeta library involved a method that used unique molecular identifiers. TCRdb reanalysed the PCR reads using MiXCR and keeps one entry per CDR3 protein. The table shows around 600,000 distinct CDR3 sequences, with roughly 17% occurring only once. The sample here was PBMCs from the stem cell graft donor, taken from the stem cell graft. Source of these receptors: a human donor who donated a stem cell graft to a child with acute myeloid leukemia.

The chain uses TRBV5-5 and TRBJ1-2, with D perhaps matching TRBD1 (5 bases). In germline, CDR1 is SGHKS, CDR2 YYEKEE (reference sequence). The CDR3 sequence is 17 residues long. Trimming removed 0 bases at V and 4 bases at J, with 19 bases between. This CDR3 reads CASSLGGGFEKSYGYTF. The CDR3 nucleotides read TGTGCCAGCAGCTTGGGGGGGGGATTCGAGAAGAGCTATGGCTACACCTTC.

This clonotype was counted a few times. This sequence joins TRBV12-3 or TRBV12-4 and TRBJ2-3; D gene ambiguous. The germline V and J ends were trimmed by 5 bases and 4 bases, with 16 bases remaining between them. This CDR3 is built from 15 residues. The DNA for the CDR3 is TGTGCCAGCAGTCCCAGGCTGGGGAACCCAGATACGCAGTATTTT. Translation gives CASSPRLGNPDTQYF.

This clonotype came up a few times. J is TRBJ1-6 and V is TRBV6-5; D possibly corresponds to TRBD1 (5 bases). V was cut by 0 bases and J by 5 bases, with 14 bases left in between. Germline CDR1 and CDR2: MNHEY and SVGAGI. CDR3 length equals 17 residues. The CDR3 sequence: CASSYSPPGRDNSPLHF. The CDR3 DNA reads TGTGCCAGCAGTTACTCCCCCCCAGGGAGGGATAATTCACCCCTCCACTTT.

This clonotype was seen more than once but under ten times. V and J are TRBV30 and TRBJ2-3; tentatively, D is TRBD1 or TRBD2 (5 bases each). The V and J ends lost 3 bases and 2 bases respectively, with 18 bases between them. The CDR3 totals 16 residues. In germline, CDR1 is GTSNPN, CDR2 SVGIG (reference sequence). Written as DNA, the CDR3 is TGTGCCTGGAGCGAGGGGCACGCTCTATACACAGATACGCAGTATTTT. It translates to CAWSEGHALYTDTQYF.

Ten or more counts support this clonotype. The chain links TRBV7-2 to TRBJ2-7; 7 bases are a match to TRBD1. The V segment lost 2 bases and the J segment 3 bases; nucleotides outside the gene matches: 7. The CDR3 is 15 amino acids. CDR1 is SGHTA, CDR2 FQGNSA, per germline. The CDR3 DNA sequence: TGTGCCAGCAGCTTAAGAGGGACAGAAGTCTACGAGCAGTACTTC. This gives the protein CASSLRGTEVYEQYF.

The sample holds many counts of this clonotype. The chain recombines TRBV5-5 with TRBJ1-2, with no clear D. Trimming removed 4 bases from V and 2 bases from J, with 9 bases in between. Germline CDR1 and CDR2: SGHKS and YYEKEE (reference sequence). The CDR3 extends over 13 amino acids. CDR3 sequence: CASSPDLNYGYTF. CDR3 DNA sequence: TGTGCCAGCAGCCCCGACCTGAACTATGGCTACACCTTC.

Only a few counts were recorded for this clonotype. This rearrangement joins TRBV7-2 to TRBJ1-1; possibly TRBD1 for D (6 bases). CDR1 and CDR2 (germline): SGHTA, FQGNSA. The CDR3 has 15 amino acids. V was cut by 0 bases and J by 6 bases, with 14 bases left in between. CDR3 bases: TGTGCCAGCAGCTTAGCCCTACAGGGTAAAGCTGAAGCTTTCTTT. Protein sequence: CASSLALQGKAEAFF.

This clonotype came up many times. V usage is TRBV7-2 and J usage is TRBJ2-2; 8 nucleotides line up with TRBD2. Germline values: CDR1 SGHTA, CDR2 FQGNSA. CDR3 length: 13 residues. V lost 5 bases to trimming and J lost 7 bases; unmatched junction nucleotides: 3. As DNA, the CDR3 is TGTGCCAGCAGCGGACTAGCAGGCGGGGAGCTGTTTTTT. Amino acids: CASSGLAGGELFF.